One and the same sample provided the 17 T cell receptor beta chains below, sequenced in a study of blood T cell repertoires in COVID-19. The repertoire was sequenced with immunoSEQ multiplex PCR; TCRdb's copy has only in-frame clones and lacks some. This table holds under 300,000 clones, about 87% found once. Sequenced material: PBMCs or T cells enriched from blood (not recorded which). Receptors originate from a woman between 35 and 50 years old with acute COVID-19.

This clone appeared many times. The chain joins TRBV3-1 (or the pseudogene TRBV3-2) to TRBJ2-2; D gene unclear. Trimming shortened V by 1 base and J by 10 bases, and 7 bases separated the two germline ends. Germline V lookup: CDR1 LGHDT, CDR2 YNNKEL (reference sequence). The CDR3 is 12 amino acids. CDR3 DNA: TGTGCCAGCAGCCAAGGAGGCCCGGAGCTGTTTTTT. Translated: CASSQGGPELFF.

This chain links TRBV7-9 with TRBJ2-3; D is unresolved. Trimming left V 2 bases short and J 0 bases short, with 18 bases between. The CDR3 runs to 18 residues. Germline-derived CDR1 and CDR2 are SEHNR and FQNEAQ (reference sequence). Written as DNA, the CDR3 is TGTGCCAGCAGCTTAATTTTGGGCCTTGGGCTAAGCACAGATACGCAGTATTTT. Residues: CASSLILGLGLSTDTQYF.

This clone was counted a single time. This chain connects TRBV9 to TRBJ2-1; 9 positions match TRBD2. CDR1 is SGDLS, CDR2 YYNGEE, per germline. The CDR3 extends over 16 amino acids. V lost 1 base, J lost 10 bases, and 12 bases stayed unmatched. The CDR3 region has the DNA TGTGCCAGCAGCGTAAGTTCGGCTAGCGGGATATGGGAGCAGTTCTTC. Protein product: CASSVSSASGIWEQFF.

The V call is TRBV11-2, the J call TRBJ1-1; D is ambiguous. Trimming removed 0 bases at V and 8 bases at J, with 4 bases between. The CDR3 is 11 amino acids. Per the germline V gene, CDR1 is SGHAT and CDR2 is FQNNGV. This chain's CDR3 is CASSLEREAFF. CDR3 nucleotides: TGTGCCAGCAGCTTAGAGAGGGAAGCTTTCTTT.

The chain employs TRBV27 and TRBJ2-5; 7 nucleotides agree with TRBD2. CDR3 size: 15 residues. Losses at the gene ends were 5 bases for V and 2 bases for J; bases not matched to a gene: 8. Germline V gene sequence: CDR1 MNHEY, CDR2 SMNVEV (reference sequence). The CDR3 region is CASSPRGSRQETQYF. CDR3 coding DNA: TGTGCCAGCAGTCCGCGGGGGAGCAGACAAGAGACCCAGTACTTC.

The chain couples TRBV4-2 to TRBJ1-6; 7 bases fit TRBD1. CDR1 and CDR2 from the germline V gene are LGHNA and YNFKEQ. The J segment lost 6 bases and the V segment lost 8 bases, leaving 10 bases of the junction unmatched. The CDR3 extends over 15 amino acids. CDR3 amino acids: CASLPKGGGNSPLHF. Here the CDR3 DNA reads TGTGCCAGCCTCCCCAAAGGGGGCGGTAATTCACCCCTCCACTTT.

For the CDR3, the DNA is TGTGCCAGCAGTTTAGCCGGGATTCAGCCCCAGCATTTT. Protein: CASSLAGIQPQHF. The gene calls are TRBV12-3 or TRBV12-4 and TRBJ1-5; D is uncertain. V gave up 0 bases and J gave up 6 bases, with 6 bases separating them. The CDR3 is made up of 13 amino acids.

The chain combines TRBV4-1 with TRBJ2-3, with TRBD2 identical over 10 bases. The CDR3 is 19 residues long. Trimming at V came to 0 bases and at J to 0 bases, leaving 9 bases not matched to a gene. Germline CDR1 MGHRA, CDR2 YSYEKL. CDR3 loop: CASSQDVAGGPFSTDTQYF. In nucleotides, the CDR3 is TGCGCCAGCAGCCAAGATGTAGCGGGGGGCCCTTTTAGCACAGATACGCAGTATTTT.

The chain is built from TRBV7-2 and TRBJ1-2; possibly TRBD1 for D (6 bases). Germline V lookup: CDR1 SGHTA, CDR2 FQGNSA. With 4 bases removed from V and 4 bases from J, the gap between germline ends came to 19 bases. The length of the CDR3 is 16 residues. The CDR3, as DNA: TGTGCCAGCAGCTCTGGCTTGGGGGGGGCGGTCTATGGCTACACCTTC. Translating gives CASSSGLGGAVYGYTF.

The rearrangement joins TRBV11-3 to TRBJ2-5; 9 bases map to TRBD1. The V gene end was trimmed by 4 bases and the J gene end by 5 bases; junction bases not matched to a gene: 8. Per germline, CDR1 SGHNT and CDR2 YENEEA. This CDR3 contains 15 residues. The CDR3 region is CASSSEGQGAETQYF. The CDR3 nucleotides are TGTGCCAGCAGCTCAGAGGGACAGGGCGCGGAGACCCAGTACTTC.

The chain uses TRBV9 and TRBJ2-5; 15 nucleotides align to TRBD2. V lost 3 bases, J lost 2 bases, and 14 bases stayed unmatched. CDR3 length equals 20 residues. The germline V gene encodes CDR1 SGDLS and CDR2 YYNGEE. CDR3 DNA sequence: TGTGCCAGCAGCGAGGGGCTTGGGACTAGCGGGAGGTGGAGTCAAGAGACCCAGTACTTC. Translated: CASSEGLGTSGRWSQETQYF. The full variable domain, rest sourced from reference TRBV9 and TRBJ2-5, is DSGVTQTPKHLITATGQRVTLRCSPRSGDLSVYWYQQSLDQGLQFLIQYYNGEERAKGNILERFSAQQFPDLHSELNLSSLELGDSALYFCASSEGLGTSGRWSQETQYFGPGTRLLVL.

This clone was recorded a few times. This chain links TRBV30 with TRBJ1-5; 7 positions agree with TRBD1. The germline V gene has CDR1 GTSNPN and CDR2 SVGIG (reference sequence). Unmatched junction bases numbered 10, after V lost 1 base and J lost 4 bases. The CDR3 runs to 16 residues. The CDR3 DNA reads TGTGCCTGGAGTGGGTCGACAGGGATTGGGAATCAGCCCCAGCATTTT. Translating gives CAWSGSTGIGNQPQHF.

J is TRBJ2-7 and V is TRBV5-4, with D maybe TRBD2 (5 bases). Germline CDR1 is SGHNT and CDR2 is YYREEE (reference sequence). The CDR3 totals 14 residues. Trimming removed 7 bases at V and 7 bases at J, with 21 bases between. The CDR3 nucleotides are TGTGCCAGCCGACGGGAACTAAAGGTAATGGAGCAGTACTTC. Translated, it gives CASRRELKVMEQYF.

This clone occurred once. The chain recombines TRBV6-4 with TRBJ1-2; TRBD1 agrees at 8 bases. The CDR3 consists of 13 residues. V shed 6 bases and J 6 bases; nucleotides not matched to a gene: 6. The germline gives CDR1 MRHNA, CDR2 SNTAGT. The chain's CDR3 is CASRQTGADGYTF. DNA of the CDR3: TGTGCCAGCAGGCAGACAGGGGCGGATGGCTACACCTTC.

DNA for the CDR3: TGTGCCAGCCACATTAGCTCCCAAGATACGCAGTATTTT. Its protein product is CASHISSQDTQYF. The chain links TRBV6-5 to TRBJ2-3, with D hard to call. The V and J ends lost 8 bases and 5 bases respectively, with 14 bases between them. CDR1 and CDR2 from the germline V gene are MNHEY and SVGAGI. This CDR3 has 13 residues.

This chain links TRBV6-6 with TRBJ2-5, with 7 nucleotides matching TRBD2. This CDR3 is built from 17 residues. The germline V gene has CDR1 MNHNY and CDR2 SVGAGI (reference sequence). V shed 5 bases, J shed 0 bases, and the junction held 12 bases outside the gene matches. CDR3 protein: CASSRPTGLQYQETQYF. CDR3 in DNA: TGTGCCAGCAGTCGACCTACGGGACTACAGTACCAAGAGACCCAGTACTTC.

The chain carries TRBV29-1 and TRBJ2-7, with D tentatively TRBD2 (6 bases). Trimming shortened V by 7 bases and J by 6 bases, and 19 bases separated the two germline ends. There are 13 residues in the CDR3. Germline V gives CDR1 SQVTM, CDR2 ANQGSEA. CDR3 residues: CSAEGSGGSEQYF. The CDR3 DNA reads TGCAGCGCCGAGGGCTCTGGGGGGTCCGAGCAGTACTTC.